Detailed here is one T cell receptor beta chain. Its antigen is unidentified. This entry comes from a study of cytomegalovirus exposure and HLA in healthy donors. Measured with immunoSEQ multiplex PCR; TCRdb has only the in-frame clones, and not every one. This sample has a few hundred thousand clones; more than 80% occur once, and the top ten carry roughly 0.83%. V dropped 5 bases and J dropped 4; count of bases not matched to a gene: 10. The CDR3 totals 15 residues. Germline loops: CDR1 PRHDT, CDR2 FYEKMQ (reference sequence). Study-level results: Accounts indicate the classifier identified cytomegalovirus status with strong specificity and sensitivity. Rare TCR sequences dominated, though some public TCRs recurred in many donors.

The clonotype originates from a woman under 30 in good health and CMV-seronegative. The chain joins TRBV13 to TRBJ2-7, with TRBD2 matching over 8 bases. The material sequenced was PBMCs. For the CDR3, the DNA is TGTGCCAGCAGCATCCCGGGACTAGGGCTATACGAGCAGTACTTC. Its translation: CASSIPGLGLYEQYF.